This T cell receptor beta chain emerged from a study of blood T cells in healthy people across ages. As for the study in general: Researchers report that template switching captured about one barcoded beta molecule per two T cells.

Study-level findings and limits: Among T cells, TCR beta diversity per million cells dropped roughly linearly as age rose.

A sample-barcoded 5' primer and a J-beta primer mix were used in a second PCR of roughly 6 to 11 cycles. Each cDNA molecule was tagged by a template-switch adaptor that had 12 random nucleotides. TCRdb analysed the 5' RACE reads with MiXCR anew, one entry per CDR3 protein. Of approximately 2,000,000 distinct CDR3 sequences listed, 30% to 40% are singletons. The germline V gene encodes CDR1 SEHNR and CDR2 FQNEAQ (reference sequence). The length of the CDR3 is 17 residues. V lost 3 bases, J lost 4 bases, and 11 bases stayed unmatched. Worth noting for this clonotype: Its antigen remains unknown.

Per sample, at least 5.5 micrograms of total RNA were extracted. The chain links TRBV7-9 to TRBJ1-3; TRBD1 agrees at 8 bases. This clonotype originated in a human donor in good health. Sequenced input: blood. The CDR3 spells CASSFNRDRGPGNTIYF. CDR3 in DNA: TGTGCCAGCAGCTTCAATCGAGACAGGGGACCAGGAAACACCATATATTTT.